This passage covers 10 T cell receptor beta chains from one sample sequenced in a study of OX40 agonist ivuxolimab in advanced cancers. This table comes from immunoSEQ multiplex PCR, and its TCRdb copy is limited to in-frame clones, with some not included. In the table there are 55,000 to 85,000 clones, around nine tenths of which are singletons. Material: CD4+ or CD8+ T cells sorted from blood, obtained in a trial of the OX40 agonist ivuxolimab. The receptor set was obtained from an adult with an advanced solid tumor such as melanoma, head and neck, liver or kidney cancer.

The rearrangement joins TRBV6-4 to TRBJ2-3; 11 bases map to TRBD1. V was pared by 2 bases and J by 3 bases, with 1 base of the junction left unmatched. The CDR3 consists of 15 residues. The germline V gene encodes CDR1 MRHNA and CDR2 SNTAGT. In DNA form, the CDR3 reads TGTGCCAGCAGTGACAGGGACAGGGGGACAGATACGCAGTATTTT. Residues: CASSDRDRGTDTQYF.

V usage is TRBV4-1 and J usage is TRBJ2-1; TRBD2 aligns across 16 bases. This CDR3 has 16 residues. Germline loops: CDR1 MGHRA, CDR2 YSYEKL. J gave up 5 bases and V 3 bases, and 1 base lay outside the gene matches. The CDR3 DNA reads TGCGCCAGCAGCCAGGGACTAGCGGGGGGGGACAATGAGCAGTTCTTC. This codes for CASSQGLAGGDNEQFF.

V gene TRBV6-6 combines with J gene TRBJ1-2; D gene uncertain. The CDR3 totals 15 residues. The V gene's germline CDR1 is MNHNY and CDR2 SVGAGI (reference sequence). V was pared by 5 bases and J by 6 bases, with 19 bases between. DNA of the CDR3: TGTGCCAGCAGTCCACCCCGCCAGGAAAGGGATGGCTACACCTTC. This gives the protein CASSPPRQERDGYTF.

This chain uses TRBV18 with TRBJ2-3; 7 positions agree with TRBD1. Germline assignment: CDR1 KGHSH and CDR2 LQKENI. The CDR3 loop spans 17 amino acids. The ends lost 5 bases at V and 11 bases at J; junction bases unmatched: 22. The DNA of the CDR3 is TGTGCCAGCTCAGCTAACAGGGGTTCCCCCACACAGGTTATGCAGTATTTT. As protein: CASSANRGSPTQVMQYF.

The CDR3 nucleotides read TGTGCCAGCAGCTTAGGGGCGACAGGGGCAAGAGGAAACACCATATATTTT. Its protein is CASSLGATGARGNTIYF. V gene TRBV11-2 combines with J gene TRBJ1-3, with 8 bases identical to TRBD1. Trimming at V came to 1 base and at J to 4 bases, leaving 9 bases not matched to a gene. This CDR3 comprises 17 residues. CDR1 SGHAT and CDR2 FQNNGV come from the germline V gene.

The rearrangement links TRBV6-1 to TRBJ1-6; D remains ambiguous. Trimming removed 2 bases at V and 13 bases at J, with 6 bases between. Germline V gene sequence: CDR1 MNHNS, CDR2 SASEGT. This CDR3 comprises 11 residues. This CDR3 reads CASSELPPLHF. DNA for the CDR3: TGTGCCAGCAGTGAACTACCCCCCCTCCACTTT.

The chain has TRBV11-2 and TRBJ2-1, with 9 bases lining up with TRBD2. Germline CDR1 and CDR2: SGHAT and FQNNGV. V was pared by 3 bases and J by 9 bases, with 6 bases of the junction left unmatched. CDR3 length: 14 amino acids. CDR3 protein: CASSLGGRASEQFF. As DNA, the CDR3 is TGTGCCAGCAGCTTGGGCGGGAGGGCCAGTGAGCAGTTCTTC.

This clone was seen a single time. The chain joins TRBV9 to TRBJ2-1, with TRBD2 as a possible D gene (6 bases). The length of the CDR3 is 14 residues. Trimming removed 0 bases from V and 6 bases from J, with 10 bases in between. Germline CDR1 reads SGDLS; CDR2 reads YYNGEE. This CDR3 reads CASSVAAGFNEQFF. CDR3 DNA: TGTGCCAGCAGCGTAGCTGCGGGATTCAATGAGCAGTTCTTC.

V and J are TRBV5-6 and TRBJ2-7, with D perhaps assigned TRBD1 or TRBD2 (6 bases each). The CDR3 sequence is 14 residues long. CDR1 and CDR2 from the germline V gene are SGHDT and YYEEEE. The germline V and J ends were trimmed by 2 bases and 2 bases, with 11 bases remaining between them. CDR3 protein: CASSFERGPYEQYF. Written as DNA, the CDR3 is TGTGCCAGCAGCTTCGAACGGGGGCCCTACGAGCAGTACTTC.

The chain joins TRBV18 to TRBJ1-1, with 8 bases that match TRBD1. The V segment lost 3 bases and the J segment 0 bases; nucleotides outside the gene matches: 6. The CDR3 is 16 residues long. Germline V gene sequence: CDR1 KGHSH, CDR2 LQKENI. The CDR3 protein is CASSPAGGRMNTEAFF. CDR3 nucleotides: TGTGCCAGCTCACCCGCAGGGGGCAGGATGAACACTGAAGCTTTCTTT.